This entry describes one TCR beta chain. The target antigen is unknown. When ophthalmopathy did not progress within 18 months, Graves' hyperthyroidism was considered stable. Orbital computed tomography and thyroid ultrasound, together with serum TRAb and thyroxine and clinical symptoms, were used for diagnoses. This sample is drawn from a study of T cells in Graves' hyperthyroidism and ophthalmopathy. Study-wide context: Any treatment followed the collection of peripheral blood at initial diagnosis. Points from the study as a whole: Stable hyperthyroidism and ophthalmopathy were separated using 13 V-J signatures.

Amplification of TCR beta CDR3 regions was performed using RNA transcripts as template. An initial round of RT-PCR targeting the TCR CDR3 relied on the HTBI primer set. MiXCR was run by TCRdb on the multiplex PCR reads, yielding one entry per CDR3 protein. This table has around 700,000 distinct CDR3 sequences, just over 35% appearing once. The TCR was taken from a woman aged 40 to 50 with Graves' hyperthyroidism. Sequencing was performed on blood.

Here the CDR3 reads CASSEERGGSNEQFF. The CDR3 coding sequence is TGTGCCAGCAGTGAAGAAAGGGGCGGGAGCAATGAGCAGTTCTTC. The chain employs TRBV2 and TRBJ2-1, with 7 bases identical to TRBD2. CDR3 length: 15 residues. The germline CDR1 and CDR2 sequences are SNHLY and FYNNEI. The V gene end was trimmed by 1 base and the J gene end by 6 bases; junction bases not matched to a gene: 6.